The 3 T cell receptor beta chains reported below all come from one sample, sequenced in a study of cytomegalovirus exposure and HLA in healthy donors. The PCR ran on 60 Vbeta and 13 Jbeta primers. Assay: immunoSEQ multiplex PCR; the TCRdb copy retains only in-frame clones and omits some. Of roughly 150,000 clones in the sample, about two thirds are singletons; the top ten hold about 2%. Sequences were obtained from PBMCs. Receptors were obtained from a woman in her fifties or sixties in good health and CMV-seropositive.

The V call is TRBV7-9, the J call TRBJ2-2; the D is unclear. The V gene's germline CDR1 is SEHNR and CDR2 FQNEAQ (reference sequence). Trimming took off 1 base at V and 3 bases at J, with 6 bases between the two ends. CDR3 size: 14 residues. CDR3 coding DNA: TGTGCCAGCAGCTTAGAACTGTACACCGGGGAGCTGTTTTTT. This gives the protein CASSLELYTGELFF.

The genes are TRBV2 and TRBJ1-4, with no clear D. Germline CDR1 and CDR2: SNHLY and FYNNEI. The CDR3 runs to 11 residues. V lost 8 bases to trimming and J lost 6 bases, with 7 bases between them. The CDR3 loop reads CASREYEKLFF. CDR3 nucleotide sequence: TGTGCCAGCCGGGAGTATGAAAAACTGTTTTTT.

J is TRBJ1-3 and V is TRBV29-1, with 8 bases identical to TRBD1. Germline V gene lookup returns CDR1 SQVTM and CDR2 ANQGSEA. V was pared by 5 bases and J by 1 base, with 4 bases of the junction left unmatched. The CDR3 length is 14 residues. The CDR3 here is CSVMTGDSGNTIYF. Written as DNA, the CDR3 is TGCAGCGTTATGACAGGGGATTCTGGAAACACCATATATTTT.